The 22 T cell receptor beta chains below come from one sample, sequenced in a study of CXCR3-negative and CXCR3-positive naive CD8 T cells. Through 5' RACE with UMI labels, the TRB cDNA libraries were prepared. TCRdb reprocessed the 5' RACE reads, keeping one entry per CDR3 protein, no DNA. This sample's table has some 130,000 distinct CDR3 sequences. No antigen has been assigned to these receptors. Broader study findings: For CXCR3-positive naive cells, TRB CDR3s were more hydrophobic than those of CXCR3-negative naive cells.

The material sequenced was naive CXCR3+ CD8+ T cells from blood. Subset: CD45RO-CCR7+CD27+CD95- naive CD8+ T cells expressing CXCR3 (TNR3+). The receptors originated from a human donor in good health. Some clones in this sample may be carry-over from other donors' samples.

The rearrangement uses TRBV5-6 and TRBJ2-2. The CDR3 is made up of 11 amino acids. Germline lookup yields CDR1 SGHDT and CDR2 YYEEEE. CDR3 amino acids: CASSQSGELFF.

This chain connects TRBV29-1 to TRBJ2-7; TCRdb proposes TRBD1, but this gene call is untestable without DNA. Germline V gives CDR1 SQVTM, CDR2 ANQGSEA. The CDR3 totals 13 residues. The CDR3 region is CSVEGDRGDEQYF.

V gene TRBV28 combines with J gene TRBJ2-7; the D call of TRBD1 rests on TCRdb alone, since no DNA is present to check it. The germline V gene encodes CDR1 MDHEN and CDR2 SYDVKM. The CDR3 runs to 11 residues. CDR3: CASSRQEEQYF. Drawing the rest from reference TRBV28 and TRBJ2-7, the complete variable domain is DVKVTQSSRYLVKRTGEKVFLECVQDMDHENMFWYRQDPGLGLRLIYFSYDVKMKEKGDIPEGYSVSREKKERFSLILESASTNQTSMYLCASSRQEEQYFGPGTRLTVT.

The chain uses TRBV20-1 and TRBJ2-7; TCRdb selects TRBD1, and the lack of DNA leaves this call unchecked. CDR1 and CDR2 (germline): DFQATT, SNEGSKA (reference sequence). CDR3 size: 15 residues. CDR3 residues: CSAYGGGDSSYEQYF.

This chain joins TRBV4-1 and TRBJ1-1. The CDR3 contains 14 residues. Germline assignment: CDR1 MGHRA and CDR2 YSYEKL. This chain's CDR3 is CASSPVGSNTEAFF.

The chain joins TRBV4-1 to TRBJ2-4; TCRdb picks TRBD1, but there is no DNA to check that call. Germline-derived CDR1 and CDR2 are MGHRA and YSYEKL. The CDR3 covers 15 residues. CDR3 protein: CASSEGGPGENIQYF.

V usage is TRBV7-6 and J usage is TRBJ1-1; the TRBD1 assignment by TCRdb is unverifiable without DNA. The CDR3 runs to 15 residues. CDR1 is SGHVS, CDR2 FNYEAQ, per germline. The CDR3 sequence: CASSLTSQGGTEAFF.

This rearrangement joins TRBV4-3 to TRBJ2-7; TCRdb names TRBD1, which stays unverified in the absence of DNA. The CDR3 is 18 residues long. Germline CDR1 reads LGHNA; CDR2 reads YSLEER. The chain's CDR3 is CASSQDQTTGTVIYEQYF.

The genes are TRBV5-6 and TRBJ2-7. Germline CDR1 reads SGHDT; CDR2 reads YYEEEE. The CDR3 covers 16 residues. This CDR3 reads CASSSWGETPSSEQYF.

V is TRBV20-1 and J is TRBJ2-7; TCRdb lists TRBD1, though no DNA is available to test this call. This CDR3 is built from 15 residues. Germline CDR1 and CDR2: DFQATT and SNEGSKA (reference sequence). Here the CDR3 reads CSARADSGILYEQYF.

The V call is TRBV7-9, the J call TRBJ2-2; TCRdb gives TRBD1 as the D gene, but with no DNA this cannot be confirmed. The germline CDR1 and CDR2 sequences are SEHNR and FQNEAQ (reference sequence). The CDR3 extends over 15 amino acids. The CDR3 reads CASSVTGFDTGELFF.

The chain is built from TRBV5-4 and TRBJ2-7; as DNA is missing, the TRBD1 call by TCRdb cannot be tested. This CDR3 spans 14 amino acids. Germline-derived CDR1 and CDR2 are SGHNT and YYREEE (reference sequence). The CDR3 protein is CASSLAVGGYEQYF.

The CDR3 here is CASRPPDGREGTDTQYF. The chain uses TRBV12-3 or TRBV12-4 and TRBJ2-3; the TCRdb D gene call, TRBD2, has no DNA to confirm it. CDR3 length: 17 residues.

The chain has TRBV7-9 and TRBJ2-7. Germline CDR1 is SEHNR and CDR2 is FQNEAQ (reference sequence). The CDR3 is 13 amino acids. Here the CDR3 reads CASSLPGSYEQYF.

V and J are TRBV4-3 and TRBJ2-5; as DNA is missing, the TRBD1 call by TCRdb cannot be tested. The germline CDR1 and CDR2 sequences are LGHNA and YSLEER. This CDR3 region has 17 residues. The CDR3: CASSARTGTFPQETQYF.

V usage is TRBV28 and J usage is TRBJ2-7. This CDR3 is 11 amino acids long. Germline CDR1 is MDHEN and CDR2 is SYDVKM. The CDR3 sequence is CAVLFANEQYF.

V usage is TRBV27 and J usage is TRBJ1-1. The CDR3 extends over 14 amino acids. Per germline, CDR1 MNHEY and CDR2 SMNVEV (reference sequence). CDR3 amino acids: CASSPAGGYTEAFF.

V is TRBV29-1 and J is TRBJ2-7; TCRdb's D call of TRBD1 is untestable without DNA. There are 12 residues in the CDR3. Germline loops: CDR1 SQVTM, CDR2 ANQGSEA. This chain's CDR3 is CSVRWGAYEQYF.

The genes are TRBV2 and TRBJ1-3; TCRdb's assignment of TRBD1 cannot be checked, as there is no DNA. The germline V gene has CDR1 SNHLY and CDR2 FYNNEI. The CDR3 length is 15 residues. The CDR3: CASKEGQFSGNTIYF. Using reference TRBV2 and TRBJ1-3 for the parts outside the CDR3, the full variable domain is EPEVTQTPSHQVTQMGQEVILRCVPISNHLYFYWYRQILGQKVEFLVSFYNNEISEKSEIFDDQFSVERPDGSNFTLKIRSTKLEDSAMYFCASKEGQFSGNTIYFGEGSWLTVV.

The rearrangement uses TRBV3-1 and TRBJ2-6; TCRdb outputs TRBD1, but without DNA this stays unchecked. CDR1 LGHDT and CDR2 YNNKEL come from the germline V gene (reference sequence). The length of the CDR3 is 21 residues. The CDR3 is CASSPTGLVLAESSGANVLTF.

The chain joins TRBV29-1 to TRBJ2-7; there is no DNA to check the TCRdb D call of TRBD1. This CDR3 is built from 16 residues. Looked up from germline, CDR1 is SQVTM and CDR2 is ANQGSEA. CDR3: CSVEAPAGGKSYEQYF.

This chain connects TRBV12-3 or TRBV12-4 to TRBJ1-2; absent DNA, TCRdb's TRBD1 call cannot be checked. The CDR3 length is 13 residues. CDR3: CASSLGQGNGYTF.